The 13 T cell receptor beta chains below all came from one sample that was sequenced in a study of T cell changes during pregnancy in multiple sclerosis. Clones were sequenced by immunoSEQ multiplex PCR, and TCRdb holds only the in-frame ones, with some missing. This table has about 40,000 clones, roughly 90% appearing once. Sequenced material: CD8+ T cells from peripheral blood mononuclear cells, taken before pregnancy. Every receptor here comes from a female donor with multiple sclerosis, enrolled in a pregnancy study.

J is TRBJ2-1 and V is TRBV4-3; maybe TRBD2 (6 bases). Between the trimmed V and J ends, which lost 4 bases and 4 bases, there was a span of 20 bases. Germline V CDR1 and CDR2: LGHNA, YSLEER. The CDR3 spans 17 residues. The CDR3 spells CASSRKHAWEAYNEQFF. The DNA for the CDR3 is TGCGCCAGCAGCCGTAAACACGCATGGGAGGCTTACAATGAGCAGTTCTTC.

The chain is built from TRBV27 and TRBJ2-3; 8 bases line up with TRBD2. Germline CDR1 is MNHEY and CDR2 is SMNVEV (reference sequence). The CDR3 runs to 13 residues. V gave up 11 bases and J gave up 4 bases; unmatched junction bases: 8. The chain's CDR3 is CAAGLVPADTQYF. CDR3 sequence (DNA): TGTGCCGCGGGACTAGTCCCCGCAGATACGCAGTATTTT.

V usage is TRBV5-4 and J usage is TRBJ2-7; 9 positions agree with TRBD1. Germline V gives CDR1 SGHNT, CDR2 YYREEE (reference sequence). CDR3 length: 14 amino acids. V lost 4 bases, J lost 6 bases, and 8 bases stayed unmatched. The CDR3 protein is CASSTWTGAGEQYF. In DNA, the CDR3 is TGTGCCAGCAGCACATGGACAGGGGCGGGCGAGCAGTACTTC.

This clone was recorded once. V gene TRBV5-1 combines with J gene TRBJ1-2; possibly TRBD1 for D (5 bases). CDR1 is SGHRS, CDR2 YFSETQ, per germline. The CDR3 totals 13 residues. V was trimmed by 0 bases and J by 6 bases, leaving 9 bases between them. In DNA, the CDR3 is TGCGCCAGCAGCTTGGGTGGAGGGGATGGCTACACCTTC. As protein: CASSLGGGDGYTF.

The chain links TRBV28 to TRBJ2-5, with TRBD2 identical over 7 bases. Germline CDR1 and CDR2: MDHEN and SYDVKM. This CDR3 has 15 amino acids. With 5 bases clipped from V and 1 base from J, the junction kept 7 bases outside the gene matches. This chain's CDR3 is CASSPLLAVQETQYF. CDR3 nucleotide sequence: TGTGCCAGCAGTCCATTGCTAGCGGTCCAAGAGACCCAGTACTTC.

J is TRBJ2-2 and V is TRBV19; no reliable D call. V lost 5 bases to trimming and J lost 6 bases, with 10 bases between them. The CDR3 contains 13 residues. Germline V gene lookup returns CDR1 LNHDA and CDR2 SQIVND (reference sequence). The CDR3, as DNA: TGTGCCAGTAGTTCGAGCGTCCCCGGGGAGCTGTTTTTT. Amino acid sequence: CASSSSVPGELFF.

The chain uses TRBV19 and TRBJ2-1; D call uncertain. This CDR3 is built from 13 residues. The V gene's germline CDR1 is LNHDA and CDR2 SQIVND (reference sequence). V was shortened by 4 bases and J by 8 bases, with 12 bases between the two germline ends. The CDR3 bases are TGTGCCAGTAGTACTTTGAGTGTCGATGAGCAGTTCTTC. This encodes CASSTLSVDEQFF.

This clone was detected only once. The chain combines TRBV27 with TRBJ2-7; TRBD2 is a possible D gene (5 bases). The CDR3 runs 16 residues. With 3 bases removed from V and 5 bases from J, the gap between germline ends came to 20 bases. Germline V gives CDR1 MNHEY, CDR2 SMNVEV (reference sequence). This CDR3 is CASSFSRGSSVNEQYF. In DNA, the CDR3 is TGTGCCAGCAGTTTCTCCCGAGGGAGTTCAGTAAACGAGCAGTACTTC.

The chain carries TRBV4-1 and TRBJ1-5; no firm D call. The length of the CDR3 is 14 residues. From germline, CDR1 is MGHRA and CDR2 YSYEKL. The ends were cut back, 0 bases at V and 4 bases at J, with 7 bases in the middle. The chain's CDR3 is CASSQDLRNQPQHF. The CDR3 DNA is TGCGCCAGCAGCCAAGATCTCAGAAATCAGCCCCAGCATTTT.

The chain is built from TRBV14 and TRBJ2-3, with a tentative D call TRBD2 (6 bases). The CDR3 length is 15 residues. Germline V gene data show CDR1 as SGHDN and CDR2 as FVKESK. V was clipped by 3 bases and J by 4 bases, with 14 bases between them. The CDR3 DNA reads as TGTGCCAGCAGCCAGCGGGGACTGGGGCCAGATACGCAGTATTTT. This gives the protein CASSQRGLGPDTQYF.

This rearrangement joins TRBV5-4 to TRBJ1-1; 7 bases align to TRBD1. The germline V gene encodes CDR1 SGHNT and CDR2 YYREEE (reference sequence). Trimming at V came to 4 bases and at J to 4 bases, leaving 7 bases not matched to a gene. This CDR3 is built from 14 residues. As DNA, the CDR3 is TGTGCCAGCAGCCAACGACAGGGACTCACTGAAGCTTTCTTT. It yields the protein CASSQRQGLTEAFF.

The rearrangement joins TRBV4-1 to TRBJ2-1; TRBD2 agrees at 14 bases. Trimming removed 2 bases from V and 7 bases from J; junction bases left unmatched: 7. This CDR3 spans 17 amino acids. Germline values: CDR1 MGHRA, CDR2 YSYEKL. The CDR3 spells CASSQLGTSGSGNEQFF. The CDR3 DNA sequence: TGCGCCAGCAGCCAACTTGGGACTAGCGGGAGCGGGAATGAGCAGTTCTTC.

CDR3 sequence (DNA): TGTGCCATCAGTGAGTCCTCGACTAGCGGGAGGCGGGAGCAGTTCTTC. It translates to CAISESSTSGRREQFF. This sequence joins TRBV10-3 and TRBJ2-1, with 13 bases fitting TRBD2. V shed 0 bases, J shed 10 bases, and the junction held 6 bases outside the gene matches. Germline CDR1 ENHRY, CDR2 SYGVKD. The CDR3 sequence is 16 residues long.